This T cell receptor beta chain was retrieved from a study of tumour-infiltrating T cells in Burkitt lymphoma. Across the study: Overall and progression-free survival were predicted by productive clonality.

This clone appeared a few times. Assay used: immunoSEQ multiplex PCR; TCRdb lists only in-frame clones, some missing. The profile covers some 6,500 clones, with around 10% appearing a single time and around 2.4% taken by the ten largest. Germline V gene lookup returns CDR1 MGHDK and CDR2 SYGVNS. CDR3 length: 14 residues. Unmatched junction bases numbered 6, after V lost 1 base and J lost 6 bases. The sequenced material came from tumor tissue. This receptor was identified in a human donor with diffuse large B-cell lymphoma. The rearrangement uses TRBV25-1 and TRBJ2-7; 7 bases line up with TRBD1. CDR3 protein: CASSEWGTVTEQYF. For the CDR3, the DNA is TGTGCCAGCAGTGAATGGGGGACAGTTACCGAGCAGTACTTC.